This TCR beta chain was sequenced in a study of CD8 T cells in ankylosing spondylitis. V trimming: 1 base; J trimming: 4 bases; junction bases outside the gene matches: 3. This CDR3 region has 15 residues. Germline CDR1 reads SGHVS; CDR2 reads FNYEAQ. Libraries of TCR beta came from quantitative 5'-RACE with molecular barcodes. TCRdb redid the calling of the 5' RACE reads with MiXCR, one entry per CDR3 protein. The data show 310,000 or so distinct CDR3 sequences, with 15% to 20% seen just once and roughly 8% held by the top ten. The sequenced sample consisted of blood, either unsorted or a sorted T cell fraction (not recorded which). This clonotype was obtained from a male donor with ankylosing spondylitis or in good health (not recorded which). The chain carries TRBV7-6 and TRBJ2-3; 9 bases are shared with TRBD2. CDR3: CASSLVAGVPDTQYF. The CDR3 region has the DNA TGTGCCAGCAGCTTAGTAGCGGGGGTGCCAGATACGCAGTATTTT.